Sequencing of this T cell receptor (beta chain) was carried out in a study of early T cells in non-severe SARS-CoV-2 infection (dated by TCRdb to 2020 to 2022). At the level of the whole study: Bulk RNA from unsorted whole blood was used for TCR sequencing, so alpha and beta chains could not be paired.

Summary of the overall study and its limitations: Matching against VDJdb was skewed toward anti-spike CD8 responses, likely underestimated virus-specific expansions, and missed private and CD4 specificities.

Receptor libraries were prepared by 5' RACE. TCRdb names NextSeq 500 as the instrument used. Unique molecular identifiers were attached to individual cDNA molecules in the TCR library protocol so that sequencing error and PCR bias could be corrected. Both TCR alpha and beta chains were sequenced, and tight co-correlation was observed between alpha and beta sequence abundances in each sample. The authors' pipeline ran thus. V gene, J gene and CDR3 annotation of TCR sequences was performed with Decombinator V4. Expanded TCRs were defined as changing significantly between any two time points under a Poisson model with p below 0.0001. Abundances of TCRs were expressed as counts per million after normalisation to the total number of TCRs sequenced in each sample. MAIT TCRs were defined by TRAV1-2 paired with TRAJ12, TRAJ20 or TRAJ33, and iNKT TCRs by TRAV10 paired with TRAJ18. VDJdb, accessed 1 November 2021, was searched for CMV, EBV and SARS-CoV-2 annotated TCRs, excluding TCRs annotated for multiple antigens. Through fastp at Q25 and MiXCR, TCRdb rebuilt clones from the public reads, retaining in-frame beta chains. A single entry per CDR3 protein holds the most common genes and DNA from its merged rows. TCRdb assigned the V and J calls; the authors' analysis was not used. A total of roughly 65,000 distinct CDR3 sequences appear in this sample, 10% to 15% of them only once. The ten biggest clones cover around 1.7% of the sample.

Taken from cysteine to phenylalanine, the CDR3 has 16 residues. Of the read, only the CDR3 DNA is kept; its 48 bases are in frame from base 1. The germline V gene specifies SQVTM as CDR1 and ANQGSEA as CDR2. The germline V end is reduced by 2 bases and the J end by 2 bases; junction bases left unmatched: 5. On this clonotype: What this receptor recognizes is not known. No base qualities exist here, and no much larger clone lies one base off it.

A case-control design nested within a healthcare worker cohort in London, UK, was used, with weekly nasopharyngeal swab PCR tests and blood sampling performed. Between 23 and 31 March 2020, the week of the UK lockdown, healthcare workers were enrolled and then followed up weekly for as long as 16 weeks. The receptor was derived from an adult who was a healthcare worker with PCR-confirmed SARS-CoV-2 infection or an uninfected control (not recorded which). The specimen sequenced was whole blood. The rearrangement combines TRBV29-1 with TRBJ1-5, with 11 central nucleotides matching TRBD1. In nucleotide form, the sequence is TGCAGCGTTGAAATCGGACAGGGGGCGCGCAATCAGCCCCAGCATTTT. It is translated as CSVEIGQGARNQPQHF. Extended through the reference TRBV29-1 and TRBJ1-5 proteins, this CDR3 yields the full variable domain: SAVISQKPSRDICQRGTSLTIQCQVDSQVTMMFWYRQQPGQSLTLIATANQGSEATYESGFVIDKFPISRPNLTFSTLTVSNMSPEDSSIYLCSVEIGQGARNQPQHFGDGTRLSIL.